A single sample gave rise to the 28 T cell receptor beta chains below, sequenced in a study of identifying expanded T cells in peripheral blood. Produced via immunoSEQ multiplex PCR; TCRdb's table is partial and in-frame only. The data contain tens of thousands of clones, roughly 86% of them singletons. The material sequenced was blood. These receptors came from a person between 18 and 75 years old in good health.

The chain has TRBV6-6 and TRBJ2-7; weak D call: TRBD2 (6 bases). Per germline, CDR1 MNHNY and CDR2 SVGAGI (reference sequence). With 0 bases removed from V and 7 bases from J, the gap between germline ends came to 7 bases. The CDR3 runs 12 residues. CDR3 sequence reads: CASSYSAGEQYF. As DNA, the CDR3 is TGTGCCAGCAGTTACTCGGCGGGGGAGCAGTACTTC.

The chain couples TRBV6-5 to TRBJ2-7; 8 bases are a match to TRBD1. Looked up from germline, CDR1 is MNHEY and CDR2 is SVGAGI. The CDR3 totals 15 residues. Trimming cost V 6 bases and J 1 base; bases outside gene matches: 8. For the CDR3, the DNA is TGTGCCAGCAGCCAATACAGGGGGAGTTCCTACGAGCAGTACTTC. The encoded protein is CASSQYRGSSYEQYF.

The CDR3 loop is CASSLGQATTNEKLFF. CDR3 coding DNA: TGCGCCAGCAGCTTGGGACAGGCGACAACTAATGAAAAACTGTTTTTT. The V gene is TRBV5-1, the J gene TRBJ1-4; a weak D match, TRBD1 (6 bases). V was shortened by 0 bases and J by 0 bases, with 9 bases between the two germline ends. The CDR3 has 16 residues. Germline CDR1 and CDR2: SGHRS and YFSETQ.

This clone has just one count. The V call is TRBV7-6, the J call TRBJ2-7; 10 positions match TRBD1. Germline values: CDR1 SGHVS, CDR2 FNYEAQ. The length of the CDR3 is 19 residues. Trimming at V came to 2 bases and at J to 1 base, leaving 14 bases not matched to a gene. The CDR3 sequence is CASSLFGGAGTGDSYEQYF. CDR3 bases: TGTGCCAGCAGCTTATTCGGGGGGGCCGGGACAGGGGATTCCTACGAGCAGTACTTC.

A single count supports this clone. The chain carries TRBV18 and TRBJ2-7, with TRBD2 identical over 8 bases. The ends lost 3 bases at V and 2 bases at J; junction bases unmatched: 6. Germline loops: CDR1 KGHSH, CDR2 LQKENI. There are 15 residues in the CDR3. This CDR3 reads CASSPPGGTPYEQYF. CDR3 coding DNA: TGTGCCAGCTCACCCCCGGGGGGGACCCCCTACGAGCAGTACTTC.

The chain has TRBV28 and TRBJ1-1, with no clear D. Looked up from germline, CDR1 is MDHEN and CDR2 is SYDVKM. V was clipped by 7 bases and J by 6 bases, with 15 bases between them. This CDR3 is 13 amino acids long. CDR3 region: CASTPPIRAEAFF. The CDR3, as DNA: TGTGCCAGCACCCCCCCGATTCGGGCTGAAGCTTTCTTT.

V is TRBV28 and J is TRBJ2-3, with unresolved D. The germline gives CDR1 MDHEN, CDR2 SYDVKM. V was pared by 10 bases and J by 2 bases, with 13 bases between. The CDR3 has 13 residues. The CDR3 bases are TGTGCCACCGGAAGTTACACCACAGATACGCAGTATTTT. Protein sequence: CATGSYTTDTQYF.

The V and J genes are TRBV7-9 and TRBJ2-1; D is undetermined. CDR1 is SEHNR and CDR2 is FQNEAQ in the germline V gene (reference sequence). The CDR3 is 11 amino acids. With 7 bases removed from V and 6 bases from J, the gap between germline ends came to 7 bases. CDR3 sequence (DNA): TGTGCCAGCAAAGGCGGCAATGAGCAGTTCTTC. It translates to CASKGGNEQFF.

The V gene is TRBV28, the J gene TRBJ2-3; 9 positions match TRBD1. The germline V gene encodes CDR1 MDHEN and CDR2 SYDVKM. V shed 5 bases, J shed 5 bases, and the junction held 5 bases outside the gene matches. This CDR3 is built from 14 residues. CDR3 DNA: TGTGCCAGCAGTCCTGGACAGGGGTTAGATACGCAGTATTTT. Protein: CASSPGQGLDTQYF.

The chain uses TRBV2 and TRBJ2-1, with TRBD2 matching 9 bases. This CDR3 comprises 15 residues. V trimming: 4 bases; J trimming: 7 bases; junction bases outside the gene matches: 8. The germline V gene has CDR1 SNHLY and CDR2 FYNNEI. CDR3 sequence (DNA): TGTGCCAGCAGTGGGTTAGCGGGAGTGTTTAATGAGCAGTTCTTC. The encoded protein is CASSGLAGVFNEQFF. Based on the CDR3 plus reference TRBV2 and TRBJ2-1, the full variable domain is EPEVTQTPSHQVTQMGQEVILRCVPISNHLYFYWYRQILGQKVEFLVSFYNNEISEKSEIFDDQFSVERPDGSNFTLKIRSTKLEDSAMYFCASSGLAGVFNEQFFGPGTRLTVL.

J is TRBJ2-1 and V is TRBV4-3; perhaps D is TRBD1 or TRBD2 (5 bases each). V was trimmed by 1 base and J by 8 bases, leaving 15 bases between them. Germline values: CDR1 LGHNA, CDR2 YSLEER. CDR3 size: 15 residues. In nucleotides, the CDR3 is TGCGCCAGCAGCCAAGTGGGGGATAATAGATATGAGCAGTTCTTC. It is translated as CASSQVGDNRYEQFF.

The chain employs TRBV19 and TRBJ1-5; D perhaps matches TRBD1 (5 bases). In germline, CDR1 is LNHDA, CDR2 SQIVND (reference sequence). V lost 1 base and J lost 2, with 6 bases in between. The length of the CDR3 is 14 residues. The CDR3 DNA sequence: TGTGCCAGTAGTATAGTGGGGGGCAATCAGCCCCAGCATTTT. This gives the protein CASSIVGGNQPQHF. Combining the CDR3 with reference TRBV19 and TRBJ1-5 gives the whole variable domain DGGITQSPKYLFRKEGQNVTLSCEQNLNHDAMYWYRQDPGQGLRLIYYSQIVNDFQKGDIAEGYSVSREKKESFPLTVTSAQKNPTAFYLCASSIVGGNQPQHFGDGTRLSIL.

V gene TRBV9 combines with J gene TRBJ1-4; D may be TRBD1 (6 bases). The V gene lost 0 bases and the J gene lost 5 bases, with 11 bases spanning the gap. This CDR3 is 15 amino acids long. Germline assignment: CDR1 SGDLS and CDR2 YYNGEE. CDR3 sequence (DNA): TGTGCCAGCAGCGTAGGTGAGACAGGAAATGAAAAACTGTTTTTT. Amino acid sequence: CASSVGETGNEKLFF.

The rearrangement uses TRBV27 and TRBJ2-2, with D possibly being TRBD1 or TRBD2 (5 bases each). CDR3 length: 18 residues. The V gene lost 3 bases and the J gene lost 1 base, with 18 bases spanning the gap. The germline gives CDR1 MNHEY, CDR2 SMNVEV (reference sequence). Written as DNA, the CDR3 is TGTGCCAGCAGTTTCAATGAGGGGCACTCCTTGAACACCGGGGAGCTGTTTTTT. It specifies CASSFNEGHSLNTGELFF.

This clone was detected only a few times. This rearrangement joins TRBV28 to TRBJ2-7; D gene uncertain. There are 11 residues in the CDR3. The germline gives CDR1 MDHEN, CDR2 SYDVKM. Trimming removed 7 bases at V and 7 bases at J, with 11 bases between. Here the CDR3 DNA reads TGTGCCAGCACCGCAGCTGGTGAGCAGTACTTC. This sequence encodes CASTAAGEQYF.

The chain employs TRBV18 and TRBJ1-4, with a weak D call TRBD1 (6 bases). The CDR3 runs to 16 residues. Trimming stripped 2 bases from V and 4 bases from J, with 14 bases between. In germline, CDR1 is KGHSH, CDR2 LQKENI. The CDR3 here is CASSPSGGGINEKLFF. For the CDR3, the DNA is TGTGCCAGCTCACCATCCGGGGGCGGAATTAATGAAAAACTGTTTTTT.

About this clone itself: A much larger clone differs from this one at a single base, so this may be a read error. This chain joins TRBV7-2 and TRBJ2-7, with TRBD2 matching 9 bases. The CDR3 contains 16 residues. Germline CDR1 SGHTA, CDR2 FQGNSA. V lost 1 base, J lost 3 bases, and 7 bases stayed unmatched. As DNA, the CDR3 is TGTGCCAGCAGCTTAGTTCGCGGGAGGGGGGGCTACGAGCAGTACTTC. Its protein is CASSLVRGRGGYEQYF.

With respect to this clone: The junction departs from germline at one end; a sequencing error may be responsible. This chain uses TRBV23-1 with TRBJ2-1, with D perhaps TRBD1 (5 bases). Being an ORF, TRBV23-1 has a function that is uncertain. The CDR3 consists of 17 residues. CDR3 coding DNA: TGCGCCAGCAGTCAGCCGAAGGGGCAGGGATCCTCCAATGAGCAGTTCTTC. Translated: CASSQPKGQGSSNEQFF.

The chain joins TRBV6-5 to TRBJ2-1, with 13 bases identical to TRBD2. Trimming cost V 8 bases and J 7 bases; bases outside gene matches: 5. In germline, CDR1 is MNHEY, CDR2 SVGAGI. CDR3 size: 14 residues. CDR3 region: CASHTSGRANEQFF. In DNA form, the CDR3 reads TGTGCCAGCCACACTAGCGGGAGGGCGAATGAGCAGTTCTTC.

This clone was detected a few times. The CDR3 sequence: CAWSAAGTGVYGYTF. DNA of the CDR3: TGTGCCTGGAGTGCAGCCGGGACAGGGGTCTATGGCTACACCTTC. The genes are TRBV30 and TRBJ1-2; 10 bases fit TRBD1. From germline, CDR1 is GTSNPN and CDR2 SVGIG (reference sequence). CDR3 length: 15 residues. V gave up 1 base and J gave up 4 bases; unmatched junction bases: 6.

The CDR3 nucleotides read TGTGCCAGCAGCAAAGGTGCGGGAGAGTGGGAGCAGTACTTC. Translating it yields CASSKGAGEWEQYF. The rearrangement uses TRBV21-1 and TRBJ2-7; the table assigns TRBD2, which was not confirmed against the DNA. TRBV21-1 is marked as a pseudogene. CDR3 length: 14 amino acids.

The gene calls are TRBV12-1 and TRBJ2-1; the table calls TRBD1, which could not be checked here. TRBV12-1 is deemed a pseudogene. The CDR3 runs 14 residues. CDR3 loop: CASSGAPEWDEQFF. DNA for the CDR3: TGTGCCAGCAGTGGGGCTCCCGAATGGGATGAGCAGTTCTTC.

The table lists this clone with a count of one. A junction boundary mismatches the germline segment, possibly from a read error. The rearrangement uses TRBV28 and TRBJ2-7, with 8 bases identical to TRBD2. The CDR3 length is 16 residues. The germline V gene has CDR1 MDHEN and CDR2 SYDVKM. CDR3 loop: CANSSPFGSGNYEQYF. DNA of the CDR3: TGTGCCAACAGTTCCCCTTTCGGTAGCGGGAACTACGAGCAGTACTTC.

The V call is TRBV9, the J call TRBJ2-2, with TRBD1 matching 7 bases. The CDR3 sequence is 19 residues long. The junction had 15 bases not matched to a gene; V was cut back by 0 bases and J by 4 bases. Germline V gives CDR1 SGDLS, CDR2 YYNGEE. The CDR3 reads CASSVAPGRQGSSTGELFF. CDR3 sequence (DNA): TGTGCCAGCAGCGTAGCTCCGGGTAGACAGGGCTCGAGCACCGGGGAGCTGTTTTTT.

CDR3 in DNA: TGTGCCAGCAGCTCGGACAGGGTGGGTGAAAAACTGTTTTTT. This gives the protein CASSSDRVGEKLFF. This chain uses TRBV7-9 with TRBJ1-4; the match to TRBD1 covers 8 bases. V lost 4 bases and J lost 7; bases outside the gene matches: 5. Germline V gene lookup returns CDR1 SEHNR and CDR2 FQNEAQ (reference sequence). The CDR3 is 14 residues long.

This sequence joins TRBV7-6 and TRBJ1-1; D possibly corresponds to TRBD1 (5 bases). The CDR3 extends over 14 amino acids. CDR1 SGHVS and CDR2 FNYEAQ come from the germline V gene. V lost 5 bases, J lost 2 bases, and 12 bases lay in between. For the CDR3, the DNA is TGTGCCAGCAGCATCAGGGAAGCAAACACTGAAGCTTTCTTT. It is translated as CASSIREANTEAFF.

The V and J genes are TRBV28 and TRBJ2-7; maybe TRBD2 (5 bases). V was pared by 8 bases and J by 5 bases, with 16 bases between. This CDR3 contains 13 residues. Per germline, CDR1 MDHEN and CDR2 SYDVKM. CDR3 amino acids: CASWTAAGHEQYF. The CDR3 DNA is TGTGCCAGCTGGACTGCCGCTGGTCACGAGCAGTACTTC. Based on the CDR3 plus reference TRBV28 and TRBJ2-7, the full variable domain is DVKVTQSSRYLVKRTGEKVFLECVQDMDHENMFWYRQDPGLGLRLIYFSYDVKMKEKGDIPEGYSVSREKKERFSLILESASTNQTSMYLCASWTAAGHEQYFGPGTRLTVT.

This rearrangement joins TRBV5-5 to TRBJ1-4, with 12 nucleotides matching TRBD1. J was trimmed by 7 bases and V by 4 bases; bases with no gene match: 8. Germline V gene lookup returns CDR1 SGHKS and CDR2 YYEKEE (reference sequence). This CDR3 contains 16 residues. The CDR3 loop is CASSPGTGGVSEKLFF. The CDR3 DNA reads TGTGCCAGCAGCCCCGGGACAGGGGGCGTCTCTGAAAAACTGTTTTTT.